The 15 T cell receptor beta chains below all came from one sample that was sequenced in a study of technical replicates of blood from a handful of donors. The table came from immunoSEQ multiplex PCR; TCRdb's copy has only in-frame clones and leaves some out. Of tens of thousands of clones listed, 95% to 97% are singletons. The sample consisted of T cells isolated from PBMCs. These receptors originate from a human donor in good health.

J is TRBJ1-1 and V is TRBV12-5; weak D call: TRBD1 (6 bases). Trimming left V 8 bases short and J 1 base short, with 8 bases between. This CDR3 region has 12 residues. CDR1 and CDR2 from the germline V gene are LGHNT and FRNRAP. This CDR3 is CASWGPNTEAFF. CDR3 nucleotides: TGTGCTAGTTGGGGGCCGAACACTGAAGCTTTCTTT.

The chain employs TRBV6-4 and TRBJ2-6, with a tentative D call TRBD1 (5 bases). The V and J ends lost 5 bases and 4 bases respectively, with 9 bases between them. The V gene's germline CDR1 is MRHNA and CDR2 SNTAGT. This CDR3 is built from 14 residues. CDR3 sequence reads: CASSPGSGANVLTF. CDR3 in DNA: TGTGCCAGCAGTCCAGGGTCCGGGGCCAACGTCCTGACTTTC.

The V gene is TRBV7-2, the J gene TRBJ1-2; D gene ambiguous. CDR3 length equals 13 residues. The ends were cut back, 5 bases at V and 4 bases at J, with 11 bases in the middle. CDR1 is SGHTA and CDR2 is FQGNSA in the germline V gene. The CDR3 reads CASSPGSFYGYTF. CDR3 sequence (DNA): TGTGCCAGCAGCCCAGGTAGTTTCTATGGCTACACCTTC.

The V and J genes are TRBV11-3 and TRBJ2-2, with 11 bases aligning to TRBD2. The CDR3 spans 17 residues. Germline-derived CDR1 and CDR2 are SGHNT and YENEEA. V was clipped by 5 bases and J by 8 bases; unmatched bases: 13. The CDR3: CASSQDPGLAGLGELFF. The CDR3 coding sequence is TGTGCCAGCAGCCAAGATCCCGGACTAGCGGGTCTGGGGGAGCTGTTTTTT.

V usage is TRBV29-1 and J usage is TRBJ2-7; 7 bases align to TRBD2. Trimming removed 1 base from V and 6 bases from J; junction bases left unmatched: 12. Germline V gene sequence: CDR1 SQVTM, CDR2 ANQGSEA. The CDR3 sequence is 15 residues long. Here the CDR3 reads CSVEGRREGFGEQYF. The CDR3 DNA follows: TGCAGCGTTGAAGGAAGGAGGGAGGGCTTTGGCGAGCAGTACTTC.

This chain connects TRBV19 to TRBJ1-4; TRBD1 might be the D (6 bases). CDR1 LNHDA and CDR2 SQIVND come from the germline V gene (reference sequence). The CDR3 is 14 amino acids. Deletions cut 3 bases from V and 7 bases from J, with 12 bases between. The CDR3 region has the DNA TGTGCCAGTAGTATCCTAACAGGGAGTGAAAAACTGTTTTTT. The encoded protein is CASSILTGSEKLFF.

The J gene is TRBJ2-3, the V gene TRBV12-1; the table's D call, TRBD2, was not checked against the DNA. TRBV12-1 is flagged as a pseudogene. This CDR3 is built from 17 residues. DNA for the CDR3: TGTGCCAGCAGCTTTCCGGCTAGCGAGACCTCCACAGATACGCAGTATTTT. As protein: CASSFPASETSTDTQYF.

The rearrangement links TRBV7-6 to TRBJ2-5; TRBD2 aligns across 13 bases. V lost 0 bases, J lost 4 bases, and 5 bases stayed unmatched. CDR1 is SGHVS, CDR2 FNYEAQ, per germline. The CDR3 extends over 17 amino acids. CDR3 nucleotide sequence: TGTGCCAGCAGCTTAGCTAGAGGACTAGCGGGAGTAGAGACCCAGTACTTC. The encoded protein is CASSLARGLAGVETQYF.

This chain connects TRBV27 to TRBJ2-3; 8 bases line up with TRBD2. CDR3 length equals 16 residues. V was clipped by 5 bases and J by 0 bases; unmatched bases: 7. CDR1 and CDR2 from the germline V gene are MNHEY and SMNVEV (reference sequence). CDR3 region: CASSPLGLASTDTQYF. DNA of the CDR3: TGTGCCAGCAGTCCCCTAGGACTAGCTAGCACAGATACGCAGTATTTT.

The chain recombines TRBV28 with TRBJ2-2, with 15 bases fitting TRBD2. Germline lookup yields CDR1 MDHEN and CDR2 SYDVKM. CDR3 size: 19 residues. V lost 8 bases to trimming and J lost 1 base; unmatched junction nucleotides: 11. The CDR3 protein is CASVDRSGLAGGNTGELFF. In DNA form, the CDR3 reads TGTGCCAGCGTGGACAGGTCGGGACTAGCGGGAGGGAACACCGGGGAGCTGTTTTTT.

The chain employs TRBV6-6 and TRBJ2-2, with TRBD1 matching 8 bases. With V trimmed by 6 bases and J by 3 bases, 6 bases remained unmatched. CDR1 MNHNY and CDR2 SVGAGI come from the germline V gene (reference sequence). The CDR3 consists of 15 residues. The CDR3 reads CASSLGQVYTGELFF. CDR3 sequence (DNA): TGTGCCAGCAGCCTGGGACAGGTTTACACCGGGGAGCTGTTTTTT.

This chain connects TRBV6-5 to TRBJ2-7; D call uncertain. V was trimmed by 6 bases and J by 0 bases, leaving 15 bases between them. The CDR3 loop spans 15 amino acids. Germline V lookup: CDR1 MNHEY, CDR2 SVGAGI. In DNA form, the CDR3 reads TGTGCCAGCAGCGACCCGACTCTTAGCTCCTACGAGCAGTACTTC. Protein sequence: CASSDPTLSSYEQYF.

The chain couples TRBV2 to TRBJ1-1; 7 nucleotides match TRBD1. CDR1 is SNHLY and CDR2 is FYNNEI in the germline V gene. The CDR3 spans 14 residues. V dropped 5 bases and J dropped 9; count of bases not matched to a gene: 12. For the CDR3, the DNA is TGTGCCAGCAGTTCAGTCACAGGGGAACGTCAAGCTTTCTTT. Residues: CASSSVTGERQAFF.

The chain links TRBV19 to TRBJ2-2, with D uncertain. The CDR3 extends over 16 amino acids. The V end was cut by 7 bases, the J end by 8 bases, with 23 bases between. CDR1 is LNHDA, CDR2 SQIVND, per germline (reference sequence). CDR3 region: CASISPANPSRGELFF. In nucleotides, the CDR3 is TGTGCCAGTATAAGTCCAGCGAACCCTTCAAGGGGGGAGCTGTTTTTT.

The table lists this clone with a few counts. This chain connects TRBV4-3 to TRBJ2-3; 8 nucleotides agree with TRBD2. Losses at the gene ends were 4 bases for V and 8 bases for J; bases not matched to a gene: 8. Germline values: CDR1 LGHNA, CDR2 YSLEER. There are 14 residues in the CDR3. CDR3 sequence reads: CASSRFTSGTTQYF. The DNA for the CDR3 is TGCGCCAGCAGCCGGTTCACTAGCGGCACTACGCAGTATTTT.